The 19 T cell receptor beta chains below come from one sample, sequenced in a study of blood T cell repertoires in COVID-19. Produced via immunoSEQ multiplex PCR; TCRdb's table is partial and in-frame only. This table holds hundreds of thousands of clones, 85% to 90% found once. Source material: PBMCs or T cells enriched from blood (not recorded which). The receptors were sampled from a man in his thirties or forties who had recovered from COVID-19.

The genes are TRBV18 and TRBJ1-2; 7 positions match TRBD1. The trim removed 2 bases at V and 1 base at J, leaving 1 base unmatched. The CDR3 is 14 amino acids. Germline CDR1 and CDR2: KGHSH and LQKENI. CDR3 region: CASSPGQDNYGYTF. The CDR3 coding sequence is TGTGCCAGCTCACCAGGACAGGATAACTATGGCTACACCTTC.

The chain has TRBV27 and TRBJ1-1, with D possibly matching TRBD1 (5 bases). The CDR3 loop spans 13 amino acids. Trimming took 3 bases from V and 3 from J, leaving 8 bases between them. Germline V lookup: CDR1 MNHEY, CDR2 SMNVEV (reference sequence). The CDR3 DNA reads as TGTGCCAGCAGTTTGGCCAGGGACACTGAAGCTTTCTTT. Protein product: CASSLARDTEAFF.

Here the CDR3 DNA reads TGTGCCAGCAGCTTAGATCAGGGGATGCGCGTTATGGACACCGGGGAGCTGTTTTTT. Protein product: CASSLDQGMRVMDTGELFF. The chain joins TRBV11-3 to TRBJ2-2; D possibly corresponds to TRBD1 (6 bases). V dropped 0 bases and J dropped 3 bases, with 20 bases sitting between them. The CDR3 runs 19 residues. Per germline, CDR1 SGHNT and CDR2 YENEEA. Supplemented by reference TRBV11-3 and TRBJ2-2, the full variable domain reads EAGVVQSPRYKIIEKKQPVAFWCNPISGHNTLYWYLQNLGQGPELLIRYENEEAVDDSQLPKDRFSAERLKGVDSTLKIQPAELGDSAVYLCASSLDQGMRVMDTGELFFGEGSRLTVL.

The chain combines TRBV18 with TRBJ1-2; weak D call: TRBD1 (5 bases). Trimming stripped 2 bases from V and 4 bases from J, with 5 bases between. The CDR3 sequence is 12 residues long. The germline V gene has CDR1 KGHSH and CDR2 LQKENI. This CDR3 is CASSPRGYGYTF. DNA for the CDR3: TGTGCCAGCTCACCAAGGGGCTATGGCTACACCTTC. Complete variable domain (other parts from reference TRBV18 and TRBJ1-2): NAGVMQNPRHLVRRRGQEARLRCSPMKGHSHVYWYRQLPEEGLKFMVYLQKENIIDESGMPKERFSAEFPKEGPSILRIQQVVRGDSAAYFCASSPRGYGYTFGSGTRLTVV.

The CDR3 DNA reads TGCAGCGTGGAGCCCCGGGACAACTACCAAGAGACCCAGTACTTC. Its protein product is CSVEPRDNYQETQYF. V and J are TRBV29-1 and TRBJ2-5; TRBD1 might be the D (6 bases). The germline V gene has CDR1 SQVTM and CDR2 ANQGSEA. The ends were cut back, 6 bases at V and 0 bases at J, with 17 bases in the middle. CDR3 length: 15 amino acids.

The chain recombines TRBV30 with TRBJ2-5; a possible D gene is TRBD1 (5 bases). This CDR3 region has 12 residues. Trimming took off 4 bases at V and 4 bases at J, with 10 bases between the two ends. Germline V gene lookup returns CDR1 GTSNPN and CDR2 SVGIG (reference sequence). CDR3 amino acids: CAWTGSGETQYF. CDR3 nucleotides: TGTGCCTGGACAGGGTCAGGAGAGACCCAGTACTTC. The variable domain in full, with the rest retrieved from reference TRBV30 and TRBJ2-5, is SQTIHQWPATLVQPVGSPLSLECTVEGTSNPNLYWYRQAAGRGLQLLFYSVGIGQISSEVPQNLSASRPQDRQFILSSKKLLLSDSGFYLCAWTGSGETQYFGPGTRLLVL.

The gene calls are TRBV6-1 and TRBJ1-1; 7 nucleotides align to TRBD1. There are 15 residues in the CDR3. J lost 3 bases, V lost 0 bases, and 4 bases had no gene match. Germline assignment: CDR1 MNHNS and CDR2 SASEGT. The CDR3 DNA reads as TGTGCCAGCAGTGAAGCAGAGGGGGCCTACACTGAAGCTTTCTTT. It is translated as CASSEAEGAYTEAFF.

The chain combines TRBV19 with TRBJ2-4; D might be TRBD1 (6 bases). Germline CDR1 reads LNHDA; CDR2 reads SQIVND (reference sequence). The V end lost 1 base, the J end lost 3 bases, and 16 bases lay between the germline ends. CDR3 length equals 17 residues. The CDR3 nucleotides are TGTGCCAGTAGTATAGGGATACAGGGCTTTAGCAAAAACATTCAGTACTTC. It yields the protein CASSIGIQGFSKNIQYF.

The CDR3 nucleotides read TGCGCCAGCAGCGCGGACAGGGTCCACGAGCAGTACTTC. As protein: CASSADRVHEQYF. This chain connects TRBV5-1 to TRBJ2-7, with 8 bases lining up with TRBD1. The CDR3 length is 13 residues. The germline gives CDR1 SGHRS, CDR2 YFSETQ. V shed 4 bases and J 5 bases; nucleotides not matched to a gene: 5.

CDR3 bases: TGTGCCAGCAGCCACGGACTAGCGGGAGTAGTAAATGAGCAGTTCTTC. Encoded protein: CASSHGLAGVVNEQFF. V is TRBV5-4 and J is TRBJ2-1; 13 bases are a match to TRBD2. Losses at the gene ends were 4 bases for V and 7 bases for J; bases not matched to a gene: 8. Germline V gene sequence: CDR1 SGHNT, CDR2 YYREEE (reference sequence). The CDR3 contains 16 residues.

The rearrangement uses TRBV6-5 and TRBJ1-4; 7 bases fit TRBD1. The V gene's germline CDR1 is MNHEY and CDR2 SVGAGI. The V segment lost 5 bases and the J segment 3 bases; nucleotides outside the gene matches: 3. The CDR3 is 14 residues long. This CDR3 is CASSRQGPNEKLFF. CDR3 coding DNA: TGTGCCAGCAGTCGACAGGGACCTAATGAAAAACTGTTTTTT.

The J gene is TRBJ2-7, the V gene TRBV28; D is possibly TRBD1 (5 bases). Trimming took off 5 bases at V and 3 bases at J, with 17 bases between the two ends. Germline CDR1 and CDR2: MDHEN and SYDVKM. This CDR3 spans 15 amino acids. CDR3 DNA sequence: TGTGCCAGCAGTCTAAAACGGACACCTTTCTACGAGCAGTACTTC. Encoded protein: CASSLKRTPFYEQYF.

V usage is TRBV4-3 and J usage is TRBJ2-3; D is undetermined. CDR1 LGHNA and CDR2 YSLEER come from the germline V gene. Trimming cost V 0 bases and J 5 bases, with 6 bases left between them. The CDR3 sequence is 13 residues long. The CDR3 DNA sequence: TGCGCCAGCAGCCAAGATTCGGTAGATACGCAGTATTTT. Translation gives CASSQDSVDTQYF.

The gene calls are TRBV28 and TRBJ2-1; 7 bases align to TRBD1. Trimming took 11 bases from V and 1 from J; bases not matched to a gene: 8. CDR1 MDHEN and CDR2 SYDVKM come from the germline V gene. The CDR3 extends over 14 amino acids. The CDR3 coding sequence is TGTGCCGGGGGAGCCAGGGGGTCCTACAATGAGCAGTTCTTC. Amino acids: CAGGARGSYNEQFF.

This chain joins TRBV7-2 and TRBJ1-2, with 9 positions matching TRBD1. This CDR3 is 16 amino acids long. Germline CDR1 and CDR2: SGHTA and FQGNSA. Germline trimming cut 3 bases from V and 6 bases from J; bases unmatched to any gene: 11. This CDR3 is CASSLSGTGTSHGYTF. As DNA, the CDR3 is TGTGCCAGCAGCTTGTCCGGGACAGGGACCTCCCATGGCTACACCTTC.

The genes are TRBV30 and TRBJ2-3; D uncertain. The CDR3 is 13 residues long. The germline CDR1 and CDR2 sequences are GTSNPN and SVGIG (reference sequence). The CDR3 loop is CALEYTSTDTQYF. CDR3 in DNA: TGTGCGCTGGAGTATACTAGCACAGATACGCAGTATTTT.

In its sample, this clone was seen once. The chain joins TRBV28 to TRBJ2-7; 8 bases agree with TRBD1. Trimming took 3 bases from V and 2 from J; bases not matched to a gene: 6. This CDR3 spans 15 amino acids. Germline V gives CDR1 MDHEN, CDR2 SYDVKM. The CDR3 DNA reads TGTGCCAGCAGTTTGAGGCAGGGGGCAGCCTACGAGCAGTACTTC. This translates into CASSLRQGAAYEQYF.

V usage is TRBV3-1 (or the pseudogene TRBV3-2) and J usage is TRBJ1-4; D possibly corresponds to TRBD1 (6 bases). Trimming pared 1 base from V and 5 bases from J, leaving 11 bases between. Germline values: CDR1 LGHDT, CDR2 YNNKEL (reference sequence). The CDR3 totals 15 residues. Here the CDR3 DNA reads TGTGCCAGCAGCCAAGTTTACAGGGAGAATGAAAAACTGTTTTTT. Its translation is CASSQVYRENEKLFF.

CDR3 nucleotides: TGTGCCAGCTCACCCCCTACAGGGGGCGCCACAGATACGCAGTATTTT. Amino acid sequence: CASSPPTGGATDTQYF. This rearrangement joins TRBV18 to TRBJ2-3; 9 bases fit TRBD1. Looked up from germline, CDR1 is KGHSH and CDR2 is LQKENI. The J segment lost 2 bases and the V segment lost 3 bases, leaving 6 bases of the junction unmatched. This CDR3 is built from 16 residues. Supplemented by reference TRBV18 and TRBJ2-3, the full variable domain reads NAGVMQNPRHLVRRRGQEARLRCSPMKGHSHVYWYRQLPEEGLKFMVYLQKENIIDESGMPKERFSAEFPKEGPSILRIQQVVRGDSAAYFCASSPPTGGATDTQYFGPGTRLTVL.